Below, 15 T cell receptor beta chains from the same sample are listed, as sequenced in a study of response to subunit inactivated influenza vaccine (dated by TCRdb to between 2018 and 2020). The library was produced with RT-PCR. Sequencing relied on an Illumina HiSeq 2500. Clones were called with MiXCR by TCRdb after fastp trimmed the public reads at Q25, and only in-frame beta chains were retained. Each entry is one CDR3 protein sequence, shown with its most common DNA and genes. Recorded for this sample are around 480,000 distinct CDR3 sequences; more than 15% of them occurred a single time. The ten largest clones add up to approximately 3% of the sample. Source: CD4+ T cells sorted from PBMCs, taken roughly 24 months after vaccination. These receptors all stem from a man aged 50 to 69 who received an inactivated influenza vaccine. Donor details come from another sample of the same person, matched by shared clones.

There are many counts of this clonotype. The chain employs TRBV4-2 and TRBJ1-2, with a possible D match to TRBD1 (6 bases). The CDR3 consists of 19 residues. V was pared by 0 bases and J by 4 bases, with 24 bases between. Germline V gene sequence: CDR1 LGHNA, CDR2 YNFKEQ. CDR3 residues: CASSQDPVGGTGLRYGYTF. CDR3 coding DNA: TGTGCCAGCAGCCAAGATCCAGTCGGGGGCACAGGGCTGCGCTATGGCTACACCTTC.

V gene TRBV20-1 combines with J gene TRBJ2-3; 9 bases fit TRBD1. Germline trimming cut 2 bases from V and 3 bases from J; bases unmatched to any gene: 9. The CDR3 extends over 16 amino acids. Germline-derived CDR1 and CDR2 are DFQATT and SNEGSKA (reference sequence). CDR3: CSARPSGTGSTDTQYF. The CDR3 DNA sequence: TGCAGTGCTAGACCCTCCGGGACAGGGTCAACAGATACGCAGTATTTT.

This clonotype was found once. The chain employs TRBV20-1 and TRBJ2-3; 7 positions match TRBD1. Germline assignment: CDR1 DFQATT and CDR2 SNEGSKA (reference sequence). After removal of 4 bases from V and 3 bases from J, the junction contained 4 bases not matched to a gene. The CDR3 covers 13 residues. The CDR3 DNA is TGCAGTGCTACCCGACAGGGAACAGATACGCAGTATTTT. Amino acid sequence: CSATRQGTDTQYF.

The chain is built from TRBV10-3 and TRBJ2-7; D not certain. Germline lookup yields CDR1 ENHRY and CDR2 SYGVKD. The CDR3 has 12 residues. The V end lost 10 bases, the J end lost 0 bases, and 10 bases lay between the germline ends. The CDR3 is CASDIPSYEQYF. CDR3 nucleotides: TGTGCCAGCGACATCCCCTCCTACGAGCAGTACTTC.

The chain joins TRBV7-2 to TRBJ1-4; maybe TRBD1 (6 bases). Germline lookup yields CDR1 SGHTA and CDR2 FQGNSA. The germline V and J ends were trimmed by 1 base and 7 bases, with 13 bases remaining between them. CDR3 size: 15 residues. CDR3 in amino acids: CASSLGGGRVEKLFF. The CDR3 nucleotides read TGTGCCAGCAGCTTAGGGGGGGGCAGGGTTGAAAAACTGTTTTTT.

This clonotype was found a few times. The chain is built from TRBV4-2 and TRBJ1-2; TRBD1 is a possible D gene (6 bases). V was shortened by 4 bases and J by 4 bases, with 16 bases between the two germline ends. The CDR3 has 15 amino acids. The germline CDR1 and CDR2 sequences are LGHNA and YNFKEQ. CDR3 amino acids: CASSRPDSAGYGYTF. In DNA, the CDR3 is TGTGCCAGCAGCCGGCCGGACAGCGCCGGCTATGGCTACACCTTC.

This chain joins TRBV18 and TRBJ2-3; 9 nucleotides match TRBD1. V gave up 4 bases and J gave up 5 bases; unmatched junction bases: 7. CDR3 length: 15 residues. Germline-derived CDR1 and CDR2 are KGHSH and LQKENI. CDR3 coding DNA: TGTGCCAGCTCACTACAGGGGGCCCAAGGAGATACGCAGTATTTT. Its protein is CASSLQGAQGDTQYF.

This chain uses TRBV20-1 with TRBJ2-5; a weak D match, TRBD1 (5 bases). Germline CDR1 reads DFQATT; CDR2 reads SNEGSKA (reference sequence). Trimming shortened V by 0 bases and J by 4 bases, and 12 bases separated the two germline ends. The CDR3 loop spans 14 amino acids. The CDR3 nucleotides are TGCAGTGCTAGAGATCGCACAGGAACAGAGACCCAGTACTTC. This translates into CSARDRTGTETQYF.

In its sample, this clonotype was seen a few times. CDR3: CASSLQGTNTIYF. In DNA, the CDR3 is TGTGCCAGCAGTTTACAGGGCACAAACACCATATATTTT. This sequence joins TRBV12-3 or TRBV12-4 and TRBJ1-3, with D maybe TRBD1 (5 bases). Trimming shortened V by 2 bases and J by 6 bases, and 8 bases separated the two germline ends. CDR3 length equals 13 residues.

The chain has TRBV5-8 and TRBJ1-5; D not certain. Trimming cost V 9 bases and J 12 bases, with 19 bases left between them. This CDR3 region has 12 residues. CDR1 is SGHTS, CDR2 YDEGEE, per germline. The CDR3 reads CAIGPTFHFQHF. Written as DNA, the CDR3 is TGTGCCATCGGCCCCACGTTCCACTTCCAGCATTTT.

The CDR3 nucleotides are TGTGCCAGCAACCCGGGACCTAGCTCCTACGAGCAGTACTTC. It encodes CASNPGPSSYEQYF. The J gene is TRBJ2-7, the V gene TRBV4-2, with D perhaps given as TRBD1 or TRBD2 (5 bases each). The CDR3 consists of 14 residues. Trimming shortened V by 7 bases and J by 0 bases, and 13 bases separated the two germline ends. Germline values: CDR1 LGHNA, CDR2 YNFKEQ.

This clonotype has at least ten counts. This chain joins TRBV4-1 and TRBJ2-7, with a weak D call TRBD1 (6 bases). The V gene lost 4 bases and the J gene lost 0 bases, with 16 bases spanning the gap. Germline CDR1 reads MGHRA; CDR2 reads YSYEKL. The CDR3 totals 16 residues. For the CDR3, the DNA is TGCGCCAGCAGCCCCCACAGGGTTCTAAGCTCCTACGAGCAGTACTTC. Residues: CASSPHRVLSSYEQYF.

There are a few counts of this clonotype. V is TRBV7-2 and J is TRBJ2-2; 9 bases agree with TRBD1. Per germline, CDR1 SGHTA and CDR2 FQGNSA. The CDR3 covers 17 residues. J gave up 0 bases and V 2 bases, and 4 bases lay outside the gene matches. CDR3 amino acids: CASSLSRQGANTGELFF. The DNA of the CDR3 is TGTGCCAGCAGCTTAAGCCGACAGGGGGCGAACACCGGGGAGCTGTTTTTT.

The J gene is TRBJ1-2, the V gene TRBV5-6; 8 nucleotides align to TRBD1. This CDR3 spans 14 amino acids. V gave up 4 bases and J gave up 7 bases; unmatched junction bases: 9. CDR1 and CDR2 (germline): SGHDT, YYEEEE. CDR3 in DNA: TGTGCCAGCAGCCTGCCGGGACAGGTTTTTGGCTACACCTTC. Encoded protein: CASSLPGQVFGYTF.

The chain employs TRBV12-3 or TRBV12-4 and TRBJ2-6; possibly TRBD1 for D (6 bases). V shed 6 bases and J shed 0 bases, with 9 bases lying between them. The CDR3 has 15 residues. As DNA, the CDR3 is TGTGCCAGCAGCACAGGGCTCTCTGGGGCCAACGTCCTGACTTTC. This translates into CASSTGLSGANVLTF.